Listed here is a single TCR beta chain. The CDR3 is 16 residues long. Germline CDR1 reads SGHTA; CDR2 reads FQGNSA. J lost 4 bases, V lost 2 bases, and 9 bases had no gene match. TCRdb's copy holds only in-frame clones and misses some; the assay was immunoSEQ multiplex PCR. Here the sample spans under 150,000 clones, more than 75% being singletons. This entry belongs to a study of blood T cell repertoires in COVID-19. The sequencing input was peripheral blood. The receptor comes from a man aged 50 to 60 with active COVID-19. The chain is built from TRBV7-2 and TRBJ2-5; 8 bases fit TRBD2. In DNA form, the CDR3 reads TGTGCCAGCAGCTTAATGAGCGGGGGACGCTTAGAGACCCAGTACTTC. This translates into CASSLMSGGRLETQYF.